This section outlines one TCR beta chain sequence together with its context. Per the original methods: Reference gene primer amplification yielded estimated nucleated cell counts. Using immunoSEQ multiplex PCR, the repertoire was profiled, and TCRdb retains in-frame clones only, with some absent. For V, J and clone size, that table is used; D and trimming come from the DNA. The sample consists of about 54,000 clones, about nine tenths of them appearing once. The sample comes from a study of blood T cell repertoires in COVID-19. Study-level background: The samples span acute and convalescent COVID-19 from the United States, Italy and Spain. The cDNA or gDNA used as material had been derived from T cells, B-cell-depleted T cells, or PBMCs.

Germline CDR1 reads GTSNPN; CDR2 reads SVGIG (reference sequence). The CDR3 totals 16 residues. The junction had 16 bases not matched to a gene; V was cut back by 3 bases and J by 8 bases. The receptor's source is a man aged 50-60 years with active COVID-19. V gene TRBV30 combines with J gene TRBJ1-2; 9 nucleotides match TRBD1. The specimen sequenced was peripheral blood. CDR3 region: CAWRPSGQGGFGGYTF. CDR3 nucleotides: TGTGCCTGGAGGCCATCGGGACAGGGCGGTTTCGGAGGCTACACCTTC.